Sequencing of this T cell receptor beta chain was carried out in a study of T-cell reconstitution after alpha-beta-depleted transplantation in children. The TCRbeta library was prepared with unique molecular identifiers. Using its own MiXCR run on the PCR reads, TCRdb lists one record per CDR3 protein. The sample lists a few hundred thousand distinct CDR3 sequences; 12% were seen once. CDR1 SGHRS and CDR2 YFSETQ come from the germline V gene. With 4 bases clipped from V and 4 bases from J, the junction kept 14 bases outside the gene matches. This CDR3 has 18 residues. This TCR came from a human donor who donated a stem cell graft to a child with combined immunodeficiency. This sequence joins TRBV5-1 and TRBJ1-2, with 12 positions matching TRBD1. This material consisted of PBMCs from the stem cell graft donor, taken from the stem cell graft. The CDR3 nucleotides read TGCGCCAGCAGCCTGTCCCGGGACAGGGGGCGCGCAATCTATGGCTACACCTTC. Translation: CASSLSRDRGRAIYGYTF.